This T cell receptor beta chain was sequenced during a study of blood T cell repertoires in COVID-19. Sequencing was performed with immunoSEQ multiplex PCR; in TCRdb, only in-frame clones are kept and a portion is missing. The top ten hold about 4% of the sample, which has about 300,000 clones, 86% seen once. V lost 3 bases and J 9 bases, leaving 18 bases between the germline ends. Germline V CDR1 and CDR2: LGHDT, YNNKEL (reference sequence). There are 16 residues in the CDR3. Residents of 24 US areas, aged roughly 18 to 89 years, made up the participants. This sequence joins TRBV3-1 (or the pseudogene TRBV3-2) and TRBJ1-6; tentative D call: TRBD1 (6 bases). The TCR comes from a man aged 25 to 40 who had recovered from COVID-19. The sequenced sample consisted of PBMCs or T cells enriched from blood (not recorded which). The CDR3 is CASSQAQGRGISPLHF. The CDR3 DNA reads as TGTGCCAGCAGCCAGGCCCAGGGGCGGGGGATTTCACCCCTCCACTTT.